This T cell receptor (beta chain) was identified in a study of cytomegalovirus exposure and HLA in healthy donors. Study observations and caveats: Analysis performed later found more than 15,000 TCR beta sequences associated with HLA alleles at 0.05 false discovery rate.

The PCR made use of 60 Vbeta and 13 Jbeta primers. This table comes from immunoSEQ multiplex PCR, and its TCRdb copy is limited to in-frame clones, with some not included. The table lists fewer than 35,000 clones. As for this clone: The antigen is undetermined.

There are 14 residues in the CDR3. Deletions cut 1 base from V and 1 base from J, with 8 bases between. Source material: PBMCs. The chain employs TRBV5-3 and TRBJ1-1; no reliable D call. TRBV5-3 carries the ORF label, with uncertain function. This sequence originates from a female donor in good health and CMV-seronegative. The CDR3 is CARSLKEGNTEAFF. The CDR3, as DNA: TGTGCCAGAAGCTTGAAAGAGGGGAACACTGAAGCTTTCTTT.